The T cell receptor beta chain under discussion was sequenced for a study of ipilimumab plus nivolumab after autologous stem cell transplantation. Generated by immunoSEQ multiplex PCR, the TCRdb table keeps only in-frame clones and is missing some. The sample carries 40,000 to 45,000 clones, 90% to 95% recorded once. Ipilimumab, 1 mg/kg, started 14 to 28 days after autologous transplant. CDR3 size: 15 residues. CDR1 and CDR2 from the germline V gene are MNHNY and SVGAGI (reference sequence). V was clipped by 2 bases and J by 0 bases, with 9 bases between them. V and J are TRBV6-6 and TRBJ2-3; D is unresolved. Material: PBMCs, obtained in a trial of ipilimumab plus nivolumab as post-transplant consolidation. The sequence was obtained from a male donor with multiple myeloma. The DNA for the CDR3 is TGTGCCAGCAGTTACGGGGTCCCCAGCACAGATACGCAGTATTTT. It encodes CASSYGVPSTDTQYF.